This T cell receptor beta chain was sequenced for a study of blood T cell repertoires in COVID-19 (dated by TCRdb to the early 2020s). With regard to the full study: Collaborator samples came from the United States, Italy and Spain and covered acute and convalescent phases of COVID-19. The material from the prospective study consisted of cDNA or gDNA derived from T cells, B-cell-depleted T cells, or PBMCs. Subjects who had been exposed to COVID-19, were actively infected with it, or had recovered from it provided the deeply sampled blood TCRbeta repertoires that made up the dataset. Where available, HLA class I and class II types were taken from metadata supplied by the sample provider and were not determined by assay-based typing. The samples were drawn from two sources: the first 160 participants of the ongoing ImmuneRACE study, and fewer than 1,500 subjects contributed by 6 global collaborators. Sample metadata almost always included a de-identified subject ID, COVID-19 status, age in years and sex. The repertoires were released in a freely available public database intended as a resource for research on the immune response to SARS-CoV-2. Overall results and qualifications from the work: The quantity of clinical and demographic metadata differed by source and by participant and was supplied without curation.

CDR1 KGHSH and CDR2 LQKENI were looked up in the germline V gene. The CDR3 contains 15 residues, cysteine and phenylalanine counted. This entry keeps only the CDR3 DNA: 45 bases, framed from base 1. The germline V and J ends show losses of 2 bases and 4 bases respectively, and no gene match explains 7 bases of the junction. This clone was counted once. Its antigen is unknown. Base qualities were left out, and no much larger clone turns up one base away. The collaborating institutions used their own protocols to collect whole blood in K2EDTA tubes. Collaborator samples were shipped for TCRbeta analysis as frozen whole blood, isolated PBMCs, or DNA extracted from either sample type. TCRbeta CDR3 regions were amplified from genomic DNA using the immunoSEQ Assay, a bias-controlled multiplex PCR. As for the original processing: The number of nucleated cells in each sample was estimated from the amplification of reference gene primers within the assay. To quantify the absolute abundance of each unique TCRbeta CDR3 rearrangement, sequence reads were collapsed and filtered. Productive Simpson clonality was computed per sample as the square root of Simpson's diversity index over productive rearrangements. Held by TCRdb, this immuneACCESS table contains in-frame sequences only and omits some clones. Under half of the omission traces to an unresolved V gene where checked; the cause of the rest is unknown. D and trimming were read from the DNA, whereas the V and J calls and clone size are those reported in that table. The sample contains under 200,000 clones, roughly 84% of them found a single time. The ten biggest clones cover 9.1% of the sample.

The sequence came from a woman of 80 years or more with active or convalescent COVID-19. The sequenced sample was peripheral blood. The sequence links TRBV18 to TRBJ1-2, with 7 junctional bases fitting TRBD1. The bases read TGTGCCAGCTCACCATCGGAACAGGGGACCTATGGCTACACCTTC. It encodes CASSPSEQGTYGYTF.